This T cell receptor beta chain was recovered during a study of blood T cell repertoires in COVID-19. Allocation to cohorts depended on clinical history reported by the participants. Method: immunoSEQ multiplex PCR; TCRdb's copy keeps in-frame clones and lacks some. This sample has about 250,000 clones, with 75% to 85% found just once. V shed 5 bases, J shed 7 bases, and the junction held 8 bases outside the gene matches. Germline V gene data show CDR1 as LGHDT and CDR2 as YNNKEL (reference sequence). The CDR3 length is 15 residues. The genes are TRBV3-1 (or the pseudogene TRBV3-2) and TRBJ1-6, with TRBD1 matching over 7 bases. The clonotype comes from a woman in her forties or fifties with acute COVID-19. Sequences were obtained from PBMCs or T cells enriched from blood (not recorded which). As DNA, the CDR3 is TGTGCCAGCAGCTCCGCGACAGGGTACAATTCACCCCTCCACTTT. Translating gives CASSSATGYNSPLHF.